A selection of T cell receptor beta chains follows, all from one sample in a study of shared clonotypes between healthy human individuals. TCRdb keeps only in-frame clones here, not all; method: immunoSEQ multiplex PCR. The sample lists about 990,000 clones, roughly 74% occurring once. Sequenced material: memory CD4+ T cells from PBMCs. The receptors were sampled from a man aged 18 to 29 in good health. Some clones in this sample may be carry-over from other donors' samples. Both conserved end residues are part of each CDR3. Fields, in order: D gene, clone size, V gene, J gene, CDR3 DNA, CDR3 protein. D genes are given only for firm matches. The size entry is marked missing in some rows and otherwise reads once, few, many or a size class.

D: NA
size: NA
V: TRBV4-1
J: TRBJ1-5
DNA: TGCGCCAGCAGCCAGGCACAGGGATTAGATCAGCCCCAGCATTTT
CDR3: CASSQAQGLDQPQHF

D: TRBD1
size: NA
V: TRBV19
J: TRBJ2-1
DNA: TGTGCCAGTAGTGTGGGACAGGGGTCCTACAATGAGCAGTTCTTC
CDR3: CASSVGQGSYNEQFF

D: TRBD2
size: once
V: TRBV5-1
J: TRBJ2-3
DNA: TGCGCCAGCAGCTCCCTAGCGGGAGTTGGCACAGATACGCAGTATTTT
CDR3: CASSSLAGVGTDTQYF

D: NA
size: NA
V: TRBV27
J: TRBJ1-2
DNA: TGTGCCAGCAGTCCTAGCCCCTACCTCTCCAGGACAGCATCTAACTATGGCTACACCTTC
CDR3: CASSPSPYLSRTASNYGYTF

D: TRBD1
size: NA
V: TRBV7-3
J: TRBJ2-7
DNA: TGTGCCAGCAGCTTATTAGGGGGCTTGTCCTACGAGCAGTACTTC
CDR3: CASSLLGGLSYEQYF

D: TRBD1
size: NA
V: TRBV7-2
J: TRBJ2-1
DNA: TGTGCCAGCAGTCGACAGGGACGGGGCTACAATGAGCAGTTCTTC
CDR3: CASSRQGRGYNEQFF

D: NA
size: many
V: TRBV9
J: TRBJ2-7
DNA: TGTGCCAGCAGCGGAGCGTCGGCCTACGAGCAGTACTTC
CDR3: CASSGASAYEQYF

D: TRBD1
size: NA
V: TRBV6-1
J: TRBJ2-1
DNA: TGTGCCAGTGAAGCAGGGGGCAGCTACAATGAGCAGTTCTTC
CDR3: CASEAGGSYNEQFF

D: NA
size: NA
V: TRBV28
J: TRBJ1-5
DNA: TGTGCCAGCAGTTTAAGGGGACAGCCCCAGCATTTT
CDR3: CASSLRGQPQHF

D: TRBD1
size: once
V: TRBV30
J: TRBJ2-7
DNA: TGTGCCTGGAGACGACAGGGAACCTACGAGCAGTACTTC
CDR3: CAWRRQGTYEQYF

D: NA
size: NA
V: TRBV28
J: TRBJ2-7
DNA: TGTGCCAGCAGTTTATTTGAGGGGTGGGCCGGCGAGCAGTACTTC
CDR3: CASSLFEGWAGEQYF

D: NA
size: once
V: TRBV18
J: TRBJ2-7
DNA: TGTGCCAGCTCACCACAGGGGGTCGACGAGCAGTACTTC
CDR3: CASSPQGVDEQYF

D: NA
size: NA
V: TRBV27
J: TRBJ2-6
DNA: TGTGCCAGCAGTGAGGGTTGGCGAGGGGATCACCGGCGACCCTCTGGGGCCAACGTCCTGACTTTC
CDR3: CASSEGWRGDHRRPSGANVLTF

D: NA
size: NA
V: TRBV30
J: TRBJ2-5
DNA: TGTGCCTGGAGTGCCCGACAGAGCGGCACAGAGACCCAGTACTTC
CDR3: CAWSARQSGTETQYF

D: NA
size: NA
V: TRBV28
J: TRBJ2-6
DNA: TGTGCCAGCAGTTTTCGGGGCTCTGGGGCCAACGTCCTGACTTTC
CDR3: CASSFRGSGANVLTF

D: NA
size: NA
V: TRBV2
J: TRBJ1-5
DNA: TGTGCCAGCAAAGGGAACACCGATCAGCCCCAGCATTTT
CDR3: CASKGNTDQPQHF

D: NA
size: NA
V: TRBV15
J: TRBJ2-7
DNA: TGTGCCACCAGCAGAGGGAGACAGGCCCCCTACGAGCAGTACTTC
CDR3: CATSRGRQAPYEQYF

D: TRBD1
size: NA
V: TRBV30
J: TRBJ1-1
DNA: TGTGCCTGGACCGGGACAGGTTTGAACACTGAAGCTTTCTTT
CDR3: CAWTGTGLNTEAFF

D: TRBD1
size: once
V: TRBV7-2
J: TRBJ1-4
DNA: TGTGCCAGCAGCACCAACAGGGGCGCCCCAAATGAAAAACTGTTTTTT
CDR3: CASSTNRGAPNEKLFF

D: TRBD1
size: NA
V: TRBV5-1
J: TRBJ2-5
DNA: TGCGCCAGCAGATTTTCTGGGACAGGGGGGGAGACCCAGTACTTC
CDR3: CASRFSGTGGETQYF

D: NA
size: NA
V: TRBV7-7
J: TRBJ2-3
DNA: TGTGCCAGCAGCTTAGCCCTGAACACAGATACGCAGTATTTT
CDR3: CASSLALNTDTQYF

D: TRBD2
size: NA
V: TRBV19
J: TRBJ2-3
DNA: TGTGCCAGTAGTCTCGGACTAGCGGGAGGCACAGATACGCAGTATTTT
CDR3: CASSLGLAGGTDTQYF

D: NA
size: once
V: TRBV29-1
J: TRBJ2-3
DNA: TGCAGCGTAGGACCTACGGGAGTAACAGATACGCAGTATTTT
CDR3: CSVGPTGVTDTQYF

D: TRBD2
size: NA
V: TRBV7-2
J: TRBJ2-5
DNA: TGTGCCAGCAGCTTTGGGACTAGCGGGAGTAGAGAGACCCAGTACTTC
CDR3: CASSFGTSGSRETQYF

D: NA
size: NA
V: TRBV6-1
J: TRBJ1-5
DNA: TGTGCCAGCAGTGAAGGGCAGGGAAGGAGGAGCAATCAGCCCCAGCATTTT
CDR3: CASSEGQGRRSNQPQHF

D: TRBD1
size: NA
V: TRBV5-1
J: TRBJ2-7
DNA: TGCGCCAGCAGCTTCTCGGGACAGCCCTCCTACGAGCAGTACTTC
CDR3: CASSFSGQPSYEQYF

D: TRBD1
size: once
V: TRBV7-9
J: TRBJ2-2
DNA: TGTGCCAGCAACCCGGACAGGGGAAAATACGGGGAGCTGTTTTTT
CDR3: CASNPDRGKYGELFF

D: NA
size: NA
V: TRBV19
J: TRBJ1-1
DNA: TGTGCCAGTAGTATCTCGGGGTCTATGACTGAAGCTTTCTTT
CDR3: CASSISGSMTEAFF

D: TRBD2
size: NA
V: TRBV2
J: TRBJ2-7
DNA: TGTGCCAGCAATATAGCGGGAGGGGACTACGAGCAGTACTTC
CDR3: CASNIAGGDYEQYF

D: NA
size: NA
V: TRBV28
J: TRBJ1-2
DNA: TGTGCCAGCAGTGTCGTATCAGGGCCGGATGGCTACACCTTC
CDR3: CASSVVSGPDGYTF

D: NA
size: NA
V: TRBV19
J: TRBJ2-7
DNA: TGTGCCAGTAGTCTTAGGGCGGGGCTCTCCTACGAGCAGTACTTC
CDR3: CASSLRAGLSYEQYF

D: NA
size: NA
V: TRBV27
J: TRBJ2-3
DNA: TGTGCCAGCACCCACGGTAGTAGTCGGGCCGATACGCAGTATTTT
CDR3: CASTHGSSRADTQYF

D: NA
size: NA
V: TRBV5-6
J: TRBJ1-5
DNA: TGTGCCAGCAGCTTGGAAGCCAGACAGCCCCAGCATTTT
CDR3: CASSLEARQPQHF

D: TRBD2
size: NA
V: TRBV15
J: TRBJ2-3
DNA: TGTGCCACCAGCAGAGATTACAGCGGGAGACAGTATTTT
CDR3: CATSRDYSGRQYF

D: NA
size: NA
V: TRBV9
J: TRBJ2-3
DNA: TGTGCCAGCGGGAGTGGGGGCACAGATACGCAGTATTTT
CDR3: CASGSGGTDTQYF

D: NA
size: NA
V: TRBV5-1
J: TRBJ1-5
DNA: TGCGCCAGCAGCCCGGGGACAAATAGCAATCAGCCCCAGCATTTT
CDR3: CASSPGTNSNQPQHF

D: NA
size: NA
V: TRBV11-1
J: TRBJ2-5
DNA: TGTGCCAGCAGGGAATCCCTCAACCAAGAGACCCAGTACTTC
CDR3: CASRESLNQETQYF

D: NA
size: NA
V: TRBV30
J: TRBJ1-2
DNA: TGTGCCTGGAGTGTACTTCAGGGTGGCTACACCTTC
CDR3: CAWSVLQGGYTF

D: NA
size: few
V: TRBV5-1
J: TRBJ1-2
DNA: TGCGCCAGCAGCTATGCTACCTGGGATGGCTACACCTTC
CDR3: CASSYATWDGYTF

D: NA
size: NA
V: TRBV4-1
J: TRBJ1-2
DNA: TGCGCCAGCAGCCAAGATTCGTATGGGGGGTCCTATGGCTACACCTTC
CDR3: CASSQDSYGGSYGYTF

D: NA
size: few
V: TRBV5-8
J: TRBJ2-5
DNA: TGTGCCAGCAGCTGGGGTCAGGCCCGAGGGACCCAGTACTTC
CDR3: CASSWGQARGTQYF

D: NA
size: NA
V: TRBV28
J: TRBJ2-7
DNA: TGTGCCAGCAGCCGCCCCGCTACCTACGAGCAGTACTTC
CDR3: CASSRPATYEQYF

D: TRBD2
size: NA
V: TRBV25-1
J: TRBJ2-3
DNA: TGTGCCAGCAGTCGGGGACTAGCGGGTAGCACAGATACGCAGTATTTT
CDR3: CASSRGLAGSTDTQYF

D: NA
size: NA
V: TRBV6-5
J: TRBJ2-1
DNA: TGTGCCAGCAACGGGGGCTGGGGTGAGCAGTTCTTC
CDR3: CASNGGWGEQFF

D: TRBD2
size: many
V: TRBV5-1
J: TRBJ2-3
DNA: TGCGCCAGTGTAGCGGGTGCGAGCACAGATACGCAGTATTTT
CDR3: CASVAGASTDTQYF

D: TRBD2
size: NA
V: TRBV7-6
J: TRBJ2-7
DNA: TGTGCCAGCAGCTTATACGGGAGGGCCGCCTACGAGCAGTACTTC
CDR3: CASSLYGRAAYEQYF

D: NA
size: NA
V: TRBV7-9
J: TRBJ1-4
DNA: TGTGCCAGCAGCCGGGACGGAAATGAAAAACTGTTTTTT
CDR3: CASSRDGNEKLFF

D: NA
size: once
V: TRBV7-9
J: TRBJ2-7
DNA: TGTGCCAGCAGCTTAACGACAGCCGACTACGAGCAGTACTTC
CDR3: CASSLTTADYEQYF

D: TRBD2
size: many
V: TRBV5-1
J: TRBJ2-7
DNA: TGCGCCAGCAGCGGGGGGAGCGGGGACGAGCAGTACTTC
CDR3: CASSGGSGDEQYF

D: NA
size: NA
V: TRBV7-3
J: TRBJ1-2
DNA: TGTGCCAGCAGCTATGACGCTAACTATGGCTACACCTTC
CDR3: CASSYDANYGYTF

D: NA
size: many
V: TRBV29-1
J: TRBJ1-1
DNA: TGCAGCGTTGTGGGCCAGTCCAGGAACACTGAAGCTTTCTTT
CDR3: CSVVGQSRNTEAFF

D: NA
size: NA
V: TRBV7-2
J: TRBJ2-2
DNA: TGTGCCAGCAGCTCCCGACAGACTAACACCGGGGAGCTGTTTTTT
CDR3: CASSSRQTNTGELFF

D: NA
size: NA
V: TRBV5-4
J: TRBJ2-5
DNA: TGTGCCAGCAGCTTGGCCTTAGGCACCCAAGAGACCCAGTACTTC
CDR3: CASSLALGTQETQYF

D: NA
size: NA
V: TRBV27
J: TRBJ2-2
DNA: TGTGCCAGCAGTTTATCGACGACAGGCACCGGGGAGCTGTTTTTT
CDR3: CASSLSTTGTGELFF

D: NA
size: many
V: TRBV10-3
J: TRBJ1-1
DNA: TGTGCCATCCAGGGGTCTGGTAGTACTGAAGCTTTCTTT
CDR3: CAIQGSGSTEAFF